The clone carrying this TCR beta chain was counted a few times. Its matching antigen is unknown. The data derive from a study of post-analysis software for immune sequencing data. The overall study: In terms of disease course, relapsing-remitting, secondary progressive and progressive-relapsing multiple sclerosis were included.

The study, taken as a whole, reports: Strong co-clustering by F measure was evident for samples that had been prepared in the same batch. Relative to controls, patients with multiple sclerosis showed significantly lower normalized Chao1 diversity.

Unique molecular identifiers had been added to the TCR beta cDNA libraries. Each batch of about 0.9 to 10 million T cells produced hundreds of thousands of cDNA molecules. MiXCR, applied by TCRdb to the PCR reads, yields one record per CDR3 protein. The data show hundreds of thousands of distinct CDR3 sequences, about 32% seen once. This clonotype was sampled from a girl aged 5-17 years with multiple sclerosis. Sample: blood.

The CDR3 DNA reads TGTGCCAGCAGCCCCGTCGTTGAGGCGCGTGGCTACACCTTC. Residues: CASSPVVEARGYTF. This rearrangement joins TRBV7-8 to TRBJ1-2; no firm D call. V was clipped by 5 bases and J by 7 bases, with 17 bases between them. This CDR3 has 14 residues. CDR1 and CDR2 from the germline V gene are SGHVS and FQNEAQ.